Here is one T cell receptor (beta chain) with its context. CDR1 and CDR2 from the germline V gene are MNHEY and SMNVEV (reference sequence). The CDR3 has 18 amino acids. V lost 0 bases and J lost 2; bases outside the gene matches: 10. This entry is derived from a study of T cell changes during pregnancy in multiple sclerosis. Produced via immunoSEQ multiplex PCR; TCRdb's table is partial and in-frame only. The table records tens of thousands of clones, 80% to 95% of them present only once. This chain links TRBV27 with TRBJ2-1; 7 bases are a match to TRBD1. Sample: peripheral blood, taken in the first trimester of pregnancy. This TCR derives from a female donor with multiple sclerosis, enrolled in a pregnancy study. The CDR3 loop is CASSLSPRQGSTYNEQFF. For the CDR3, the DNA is TGTGCCAGCAGTTTATCACCAAGACAGGGCAGTACCTACAATGAGCAGTTCTTC.